This T cell receptor beta chain stems from a study of blood T cell repertoires in COVID-19. About the research overall: Italy, Spain and the United States were the sources of the convalescent and acute COVID-19 samples.

The CDR3 runs to 12 residues. V lost 4 bases and J lost 6; bases outside the gene matches: 1. From germline, CDR1 is KGHSH and CDR2 LQKENI. There are a few counts of this clone. Clones were read by immunoSEQ multiplex PCR, and TCRdb kept only the in-frame ones, dropping some. In the table there are about 80,000 clones, approximately 80% of which are singletons. The sequencing input was peripheral blood. This receptor was obtained from a man older than 75 with acute or convalescent COVID-19. V is TRBV18 and J is TRBJ1-2; 8 bases fit TRBD1. The CDR3 nucleotides read TGTGCCAGCTCACTGGACAGGGATGGCTACACCTTC. It specifies CASSLDRDGYTF.